Following are 18 T cell receptor beta chains from one sample sequenced in a study of T-cell reconstitution after alpha-beta-depleted transplantation in children listed by TCRdb under 2016. The meaning of the sample's treatment or condition label: allogeneic hematopoietic cell transplantation with graft depleted of TCRalphabeta T cells and CD19 B cells. The library relied on PCR. Sequencer: Illumina HiSeq 2500. TCR libraries were prepared with molecular barcoding, using unique molecular identifiers to normalize TCRbeta repertoire quantification. TCRdb itself trimmed the public reads at Q25 with fastp, ran MiXCR and retained productive beta chains. Duplicate CDR3 protein sequences are folded into a single record with the most common DNA and genes. In all, the sample holds approximately 210,000 distinct CDR3 sequences, and roughly 18% of those were seen once. The ten largest clones represent around 44% of the sample.

The specimen comprised PBMCs, mostly from graft donor cells, sampled 360 days after TCRalphabeta/CD19-depleted stem cell transplant. The receptors were gathered from a male patient between 2 and 9 years old who had a stem cell transplant for acute lymphoblastic leukemia, so the T cells may come from the graft donor.

The chain links TRBV27 to TRBJ1-5; D possibly corresponds to TRBD1 (5 bases). Germline values: CDR1 MNHEY, CDR2 SMNVEV (reference sequence). The CDR3 consists of 16 residues. Trimming shortened V by 3 bases and J by 3 bases, and 15 bases separated the two germline ends. The CDR3 protein is CASSFSATGFNQPQHF. The CDR3 DNA is TGTGCCAGCAGTTTTAGTGCCACAGGTTTCAATCAGCCCCAGCATTTT.

The chain uses TRBV5-1 and TRBJ2-3, with a weak D call TRBD1 (5 bases). The germline V gene has CDR1 SGHRS and CDR2 YFSETQ. There are 14 residues in the CDR3. The germline V and J ends were trimmed by 4 bases and 7 bases, with 16 bases remaining between them. CDR3 region: CASSPDTKVNTQYF. CDR3 coding DNA: TGCGCCAGCAGCCCGGACACGAAAGTTAATACGCAGTATTTT.

In its sample, this clonotype was seen a few times. The chain has TRBV28 and TRBJ1-5; perhaps TRBD1 as D (6 bases). V was pared by 6 bases and J by 3 bases, with 15 bases between. The CDR3 is 15 residues long. Germline loops: CDR1 MDHEN, CDR2 SYDVKM. The CDR3, as DNA: TGTGCCAGCAGCCCCAGGGGACGGGACAATCAGCCCCAGCATTTT. Protein product: CASSPRGRDNQPQHF.

This rearrangement joins TRBV5-1 to TRBJ2-1, with D perhaps TRBD2 (5 bases). Germline V gene data show CDR1 as SGHRS and CDR2 as YFSETQ. This CDR3 spans 16 amino acids. V was trimmed by 0 bases and J by 0 bases, leaving 10 bases between them. In DNA form, the CDR3 reads TGCGCCAGCAGCTTGGAGGTTCTAGCCTCCTACAATGAGCAGTTCTTC. Its translation: CASSLEVLASYNEQFF.

The chain joins TRBV4-3 to TRBJ2-1, with TRBD2 as a possible D gene (6 bases). Between the trimmed V and J ends, which lost 1 base and 5 bases, there was a span of 12 bases. This CDR3 has 15 residues. Germline V gene sequence: CDR1 LGHNA, CDR2 YSLEER. The DNA for the CDR3 is TGCGCCAGCAGCCAAGGGGAGGTAGCGGACAATGAGCAGTTCTTC. This gives the protein CASSQGEVADNEQFF.

This chain connects TRBV4-3 to TRBJ2-1, with TRBD1 matching over 9 bases. Germline V gene sequence: CDR1 LGHNA, CDR2 YSLEER. Losses at the gene ends were 0 bases for V and 1 base for J; bases not matched to a gene: 1. CDR3 size: 16 residues. CDR3 region: CASSQEGQGSYNEQFF. The CDR3 nucleotides read TGCGCCAGCAGCCAAGAGGGACAGGGATCCTACAATGAGCAGTTCTTC.

This clonotype turned up a few times. The gene calls are TRBV4-3 and TRBJ2-7; a weak D match, TRBD1 (6 bases). Germline CDR1 and CDR2: LGHNA and YSLEER. V lost 4 bases to trimming and J lost 0 bases, with 10 bases between them. The CDR3 length is 14 residues. The CDR3 DNA follows: TGCGCCAGCAGCCGTCGACAGGACTCCTACGAGCAGTACTTC. Amino acid sequence: CASSRRQDSYEQYF.

V gene TRBV12-3 or TRBV12-4 combines with J gene TRBJ2-3; 7 bases fit TRBD2. Losses at the gene ends were 2 bases for V and 6 bases for J; bases not matched to a gene: 11. CDR3 size: 16 residues. CDR3 loop: CASSLYRGVGVDTQYF. CDR3 bases: TGTGCCAGCAGTTTATATCGGGGGGTTGGGGTGGATACGCAGTATTTT.

V is TRBV21-1 and J is TRBJ2-5; TRBD1 was called by the table and not checked on the DNA. TRBV21-1 is reported as a pseudogene. The CDR3 runs 15 residues. CDR3 region: CASSKVRQDQETQYF. CDR3 bases: TGTGCCAGCAGCAAAGTTCGACAGGACCAAGAGACCCAGTACTTC.

The rearrangement links TRBV18 to TRBJ1-4; maybe TRBD1 (6 bases). Per the germline V gene, CDR1 is KGHSH and CDR2 is LQKENI. Trimming removed 6 bases at V and 2 bases at J, with 16 bases between. CDR3 length: 16 amino acids. Here the CDR3 reads CASSLRLDSTNEKLFF. The CDR3 nucleotides read TGTGCCAGCTCGCTTCGGTTGGACAGCACTAATGAAAAACTGTTTTTT.

This clonotype has a count of ten or more. V usage is TRBV5-1 and J usage is TRBJ2-3, with D uncertain. The CDR3 runs 13 residues. Trimming took off 6 bases at V and 3 bases at J, with 11 bases between the two ends. The germline V gene has CDR1 SGHRS and CDR2 YFSETQ. CDR3 coding DNA: TGCGCCAGCAACCCTTACACGACAGATACGCAGTATTTT. This gives the protein CASNPYTTDTQYF. Combining the CDR3 with reference TRBV5-1 and TRBJ2-3 gives the whole variable domain KAGVTQTPRYLIKTRGQQVTLSCSPISGHRSVSWYQQTPGQGLQFLFEYFSETQRNKGNFPGRFSGRQFSNSRSEMNVSTLELGDSALYLCASNPYTTDTQYFGPGTRLTVL.

The rearrangement links TRBV4-3 to TRBJ2-1; D might be TRBD1 or TRBD2, each matching 6 bases. CDR3 length equals 15 residues. In germline, CDR1 is LGHNA, CDR2 YSLEER. Trimming pared 0 bases from V and 2 bases from J, leaving 8 bases between. This CDR3 reads CASSQDGGPYNEQFF. The DNA for the CDR3 is TGCGCCAGCAGCCAAGACGGGGGCCCCTACAATGAGCAGTTCTTC.

The chain recombines TRBV5-1 with TRBJ2-3, with 8 bases matching TRBD1. The junction had 10 bases not matched to a gene; V was cut back by 3 bases and J by 4 bases. CDR1 SGHRS and CDR2 YFSETQ come from the germline V gene. This CDR3 region has 16 residues. The CDR3 nucleotides are TGCGCCAGCAGCTATGGGACAGGACAGGAGGCAGATACGCAGTATTTT. Translating it yields CASSYGTGQEADTQYF.

DNA of the CDR3: TGCGCCAGCAGCTTGGAGGCAGGGGAAAACACCATATATTTT. Protein sequence: CASSLEAGENTIYF. V usage is TRBV5-1 and J usage is TRBJ1-3; a possible D gene is TRBD1 (6 bases). The V gene lost 0 bases and the J gene lost 6 bases, with 10 bases spanning the gap. This CDR3 comprises 14 residues. Per germline, CDR1 SGHRS and CDR2 YFSETQ. Using reference TRBV5-1 and TRBJ1-3 for the parts outside the CDR3, the full variable domain is KAGVTQTPRYLIKTRGQQVTLSCSPISGHRSVSWYQQTPGQGLQFLFEYFSETQRNKGNFPGRFSGRQFSNSRSEMNVSTLELGDSALYLCASSLEAGENTIYFGEGSWLTVV.

V is TRBV6-2 or TRBV6-3 and J is TRBJ2-1; unclear D gene. The CDR3 is 17 residues long. Germline lookup yields CDR1 MNHEY and CDR2 SVGEGT. V was clipped by 0 bases and J by 2 bases, with 14 bases between them. CDR3 DNA sequence: TGTGCCAGCAGTTACTCGAATGGATTTTCGACCTACAATGAGCAGTTCTTC. Translating it yields CASSYSNGFSTYNEQFF.

The chain is built from TRBV20-1 and TRBJ1-2, with TRBD1 as a possible D gene (6 bases). Trimming removed 4 bases from V and 0 bases from J, with 9 bases in between. Per the germline V gene, CDR1 is DFQATT and CDR2 is SNEGSKA (reference sequence). This CDR3 is built from 13 residues. The CDR3 spells CSAMDRANYGYTF. The CDR3 region has the DNA TGCAGTGCTATGGACAGAGCTAACTATGGCTACACCTTC.

V usage is TRBV6-2 or TRBV6-3 and J usage is TRBJ1-4; D remains unclear. V lost 7 bases to trimming and J lost 1 base, with 13 bases between them. Germline values: CDR1 MNHEY, CDR2 SVGEGT. The CDR3 contains 15 residues. CDR3 protein: CASTPTGGTNEKLFF. The CDR3 DNA reads TGTGCCAGCACCCCAACCGGAGGAACTAATGAAAAACTGTTTTTT.

This clonotype came up a few times. The rearrangement joins TRBV27 to TRBJ2-5, with a possible D match to TRBD2 (5 bases). Germline lookup yields CDR1 MNHEY and CDR2 SMNVEV (reference sequence). The CDR3 is 11 amino acids. Trimming took 6 bases from V and 4 from J, leaving 6 bases between them. The CDR3 protein is CASRDSETQYF. CDR3 sequence (DNA): TGTGCCAGCAGGGACTCAGAGACCCAGTACTTC.